This T cell receptor beta chain is from a study of T cells expressing NK-cell markers. Overall study results and limits: HCMV specificity of the expanded NKG2C+ T cell clones was not established.

To note about this clonotype: As yet, its antigen is unknown.

TCRdb reworked the 5' RACE reads into one entry per CDR3 protein, no DNA. The ten top clones account for roughly 35%, within a sample of 150,000 or so distinct CDR3 sequences. The clonotype originates from a woman aged 45-59 years in good health. Sequencing input: blood T cells: a sorted CD56 or NKG2C T cell subset, CD4+ or CD8+ T cells, or bulk PBMC T cells (not recorded which).

The CDR3: CASTSRGTLRDEQFF. The chain has TRBV7-2 and TRBJ2-1; TCRdb's assignment of TRBD1 cannot be checked, as there is no DNA. Germline assignment: CDR1 SGHTA and CDR2 FQGNSA. The CDR3 extends over 15 amino acids.